The 24 T cell receptor beta chains listed next were all sequenced from one sample in a study of T-cell reconstitution after alpha-beta-depleted transplantation in children (dated by TCRdb to 2015 to 2016). The protocol used for the library was PCR. The sequencing machine was an Illumina HiSeq 2500. Molecular barcoding was employed in the preparation of TCR libraries, with unique molecular identifiers being used to normalize TCRbeta repertoire quantification. TCRdb ran its own pipeline on the public reads, namely fastp trimming at Q25 and MiXCR clone calling, and kept in-frame beta chains. All rows with the same CDR3 protein become a single entry with the most common DNA and genes. The sample contains about 240,000 distinct CDR3 sequences, about 25% of them found a single time. The ten largest clones capture over 2.5% of the sample. Per the publication, the treatment or condition label means: allogeneic hematopoietic cell transplantation with graft depleted of TCRalphabeta T cells and CD19 B cells.

Here the sequenced sample was PBMCs, taken before TCRalphabeta/CD19-depleted stem cell transplant. All receptors come from a girl aged 2 to 10 with Fanconi anemia, due to receive a stem cell transplant.

The rearrangement joins TRBV7-3 to TRBJ2-3; perhaps TRBD1 as D (6 bases). The germline V and J ends were trimmed by 7 bases and 2 bases, with 16 bases remaining between them. In germline, CDR1 is SGHTA, CDR2 FQGTGA. CDR3 length: 15 residues. CDR3 in amino acids: CASTKTGRLTDTQYF. DNA of the CDR3: TGTGCCAGCACCAAGACAGGACGGCTCACAGATACGCAGTATTTT. Using reference TRBV7-3 and TRBJ2-3 for the parts outside the CDR3, the full variable domain is GAGVSQTPSNKVTEKGKYVELRCDPISGHTALYWYRQSLGQGPEFLIYFQGTGAADDSGLPNDRFFAVRPEGSVSTLKIQRTERGDSAVYLCASTKTGRLTDTQYFGPGTRLTVL.

A few counts support this clonotype. The chain joins TRBV12-3 or TRBV12-4 to TRBJ2-1; D gene unclear. The CDR3 loop spans 12 amino acids. Trimming removed 6 bases from V and 5 bases from J, with 8 bases in between. CDR3 amino acids: CASSQTHNEQFF. The CDR3, as DNA: TGTGCCAGCAGCCAGACGCACAATGAGCAGTTCTTC.

J is TRBJ2-1 and V is TRBV20-1; a weak D match, TRBD1 (6 bases). CDR3 size: 14 residues. Germline V CDR1 and CDR2: DFQATT, SNEGSKA (reference sequence). The V end was cut by 6 bases, the J end by 6 bases, with 18 bases between. The CDR3, as DNA: TGCAGTGCAAGGCGGGTGGGGGACATCAATGAGCAGTTCTTC. This sequence encodes CSARRVGDINEQFF.

The table lists this clonotype with many counts. This sequence joins TRBV7-3 and TRBJ2-3; no clear D. From germline, CDR1 is SGHTA and CDR2 FQGTGA. The CDR3 extends over 17 amino acids. The ends were cut back, 5 bases at V and 2 bases at J, with 20 bases in the middle. CDR3 amino acids: CASSPRVLTAFTDTQYF. CDR3 DNA sequence: TGTGCCAGCAGCCCCCGAGTCCTTACAGCGTTCACAGATACGCAGTATTTT.

This chain joins TRBV20-1 and TRBJ2-7; D may be TRBD1 or TRBD2 (5 bases each). Germline CDR1 and CDR2: DFQATT and SNEGSKA (reference sequence). The CDR3 sequence is 11 residues long. V lost 6 bases and J 9 bases, leaving 15 bases between the germline ends. The CDR3 DNA follows: TGCAGTGCCCGACCGGGACGCGGGCAGTACTTC. As protein: CSARPGRGQYF.

In nucleotides, the CDR3 is TGCAGTGCTAGGGAAATAGAAGCTTTCTTT. Translated: CSAREIEAFF. This chain connects TRBV20-1 to TRBJ1-1; D remains unclear. The CDR3 spans 10 residues. Trimming pared 3 bases from V and 8 bases from J, leaving 7 bases between. From germline, CDR1 is DFQATT and CDR2 SNEGSKA (reference sequence).

This clonotype has ten or more counts. The chain links TRBV4-2 to TRBJ2-1, with a tentative D call TRBD2 (5 bases). The CDR3 length is 16 residues. The ends were cut back, 0 bases at V and 2 bases at J, with 11 bases in the middle. Germline V gene data show CDR1 as LGHNA and CDR2 as YNFKEQ. The DNA of the CDR3 is TGTGCCAGCAGCCAAGAGGTAGCGCTAGCCTACAATGAGCAGTTCTTC. Its translation: CASSQEVALAYNEQFF.

This clonotype appeared many times. The rearrangement joins TRBV7-6 to TRBJ1-3, with D possibly matching TRBD1 (5 bases). The germline V and J ends were trimmed by 0 bases and 4 bases, with 10 bases remaining between them. This CDR3 is built from 15 residues. The germline V gene has CDR1 SGHVS and CDR2 FNYEAQ. The CDR3, as DNA: TGTGCCAGCAGCTTAGCGTTAGGGACGGGAAACACCATATATTTT. Protein: CASSLALGTGNTIYF.

This clonotype has ten or more counts. The chain combines TRBV9 with TRBJ2-5; no clear D gene. The germline V gene encodes CDR1 SGDLS and CDR2 YYNGEE. The germline V and J ends were trimmed by 3 bases and 0 bases, with 9 bases remaining between them. The CDR3 spans 14 residues. The CDR3 loop reads CASSASGHQETQYF. DNA of the CDR3: TGTGCCAGCAGCGCCTCCGGGCACCAAGAGACCCAGTACTTC.

The V and J genes are TRBV3-1 and TRBJ2-7, with 10 positions matching TRBD2. V was pared by 4 bases and J by 3 bases, with 15 bases of the junction left unmatched. Germline V gene lookup returns CDR1 LGHDT and CDR2 YNNKEL (reference sequence). This CDR3 contains 18 residues. The DNA of the CDR3 is TGTGCCAGCAGCCGCACTGCTAGCGGGGGTTCCTTTTACTACGAGCAGTACTTC. Its protein is CASSRTASGGSFYYEQYF.

The chain uses TRBV20-1 and TRBJ1-5; D remains ambiguous. V gave up 4 bases and J gave up 4 bases, with 17 bases separating them. Germline values: CDR1 DFQATT, CDR2 SNEGSKA (reference sequence). This CDR3 region has 15 residues. CDR3 sequence: CSAIYSVRSNQPQHF. The CDR3 DNA sequence: TGCAGTGCTATATATTCGGTAAGGAGTAATCAGCCCCAGCATTTT.

The chain couples TRBV27 to TRBJ1-2; 7 bases fit TRBD1. The CDR3 runs 13 residues. V gave up 6 bases and J gave up 2 bases; unmatched junction bases: 3. From germline, CDR1 is MNHEY and CDR2 SMNVEV (reference sequence). The CDR3 loop reads CASRPTGNYGYTF. The CDR3 DNA sequence: TGTGCCAGCAGGCCGACAGGGAACTATGGCTACACCTTC.

This chain connects TRBV20-1 to TRBJ1-2; TRBD1 might be the D (5 bases). CDR3 length equals 17 residues. Germline V lookup: CDR1 DFQATT, CDR2 SNEGSKA (reference sequence). Trimming took 0 bases from V and 4 from J, leaving 21 bases between them. CDR3 residues: CSARDNLPGPSRYGYTF. The CDR3 nucleotides are TGCAGTGCTAGAGATAATTTGCCGGGGCCATCTCGCTATGGCTACACCTTC.

CDR3 sequence (DNA): TGCAGTGCTAGAGATCCGACAGGACTCGACGGCTACACCTTC. This translates into CSARDPTGLDGYTF. The V gene is TRBV20-1, the J gene TRBJ1-2, with D possibly being TRBD1 (6 bases). Deletions cut 0 bases from V and 8 bases from J, with 16 bases between. The CDR3 has 14 amino acids. Germline CDR1 DFQATT, CDR2 SNEGSKA (reference sequence).

This clonotype was counted a few times. This rearrangement joins TRBV20-1 to TRBJ2-1; TRBD2 matches at 8 bases. The CDR3 extends over 14 amino acids. V lost 5 bases and J lost 2; bases outside the gene matches: 5. Germline V gene data show CDR1 as DFQATT and CDR2 as SNEGSKA (reference sequence). This CDR3 reads CSAQAGVAYNEQFF. CDR3 sequence (DNA): TGCAGTGCTCAAGCGGGGGTAGCCTACAATGAGCAGTTCTTC.

The rearrangement uses TRBV12-3 or TRBV12-4 and TRBJ2-3; 8 bases are shared with TRBD1. After removal of 3 bases from V and 0 bases from J, the junction contained 2 bases not matched to a gene. The length of the CDR3 is 15 residues. The CDR3 loop reads CASSFRQGSTDTQYF. Here the CDR3 DNA reads TGTGCCAGCAGTTTCCGACAGGGGAGCACAGATACGCAGTATTTT.

For this clonotype: A read error may produce the germline difference seen at one junction end. The gene calls are TRBV6-5 and TRBJ2-1, with 7 bases aligning to TRBD1. The CDR3 length is 17 residues. Per the germline V gene, CDR1 is MNHEY and CDR2 is SVGAGI. As DNA, the CDR3 is TGTGCCACCAGTTACTCGAAAAGGGGGCGCATGGGTTATGAGCAGTTCTTC. Translation: CATSYSKRGRMGYEQFF.

This clonotype occurred many times. The chain couples TRBV20-1 to TRBJ2-1, with D possibly TRBD2 on 6 matching bases. Germline V gene lookup returns CDR1 DFQATT and CDR2 SNEGSKA (reference sequence). Trimming cost V 0 bases and J 2 bases, with 8 bases left between them. The CDR3 sequence is 14 residues long. The CDR3 nucleotides read TGCAGTGCTAGAGAGGACTACACCTACAATGAGCAGTTCTTC. Translation gives CSAREDYTYNEQFF.

There are many counts of this clonotype. The chain couples TRBV29-1 to TRBJ2-7; no firm D call. The CDR3 runs to 12 residues. Trimming took off 0 bases at V and 4 bases at J, with 7 bases between the two ends. In germline, CDR1 is SQVTM, CDR2 ANQGSEA. In nucleotides, the CDR3 is TGCAGCGTTGAAGATCACACGTACGAGCAGTACTTC. Amino acid sequence: CSVEDHTYEQYF.

The rearrangement joins TRBV9 to TRBJ2-7; 11 bases are shared with TRBD2. The CDR3 is 17 residues long. Looked up from germline, CDR1 is SGDLS and CDR2 is YYNGEE. Unmatched junction bases numbered 10, after V lost 2 bases and J lost 3 bases. This CDR3 reads CASSVSSGGTSGYEQYF. In DNA form, the CDR3 reads TGTGCCAGCAGCGTGAGTAGTGGCGGGACTAGCGGCTACGAGCAGTACTTC.

J is TRBJ2-2 and V is TRBV28; tentatively, D is TRBD2 (5 bases). CDR3 length: 16 amino acids. Between the trimmed V and J ends, which lost 3 bases and 3 bases, there was a span of 14 bases. Germline V lookup: CDR1 MDHEN, CDR2 SYDVKM. Written as DNA, the CDR3 is TGTGCCAGCAGTTTGTACCCGAGACTACACACCGGGGAGCTGTTTTTT. Its translation is CASSLYPRLHTGELFF.

The J gene is TRBJ2-3, the V gene TRBV6-5; perhaps TRBD1 as D (6 bases). Trimming cost V 0 bases and J 3 bases, with 16 bases left between them. Germline CDR1 is MNHEY and CDR2 is SVGAGI. CDR3 length: 17 residues. CDR3 nucleotides: TGTGCCAGCAGTTACTCCCTAAGGGGCACAGGGACAGATACGCAGTATTTT. It codes for CASSYSLRGTGTDTQYF.

At least ten counts were recorded for this clonotype. V and J are TRBV12-3 or TRBV12-4 and TRBJ2-2; D call uncertain. This CDR3 is 13 amino acids long. With 3 bases removed from V and 8 bases from J, the gap between germline ends came to 10 bases. CDR3 sequence (DNA): TGTGCCAGCAGTTTTGGAGCGATAGGGGAGCTGTTTTTT. Protein sequence: CASSFGAIGELFF.

A few counts support this clonotype. The chain employs TRBV20-1 and TRBJ2-5; TRBD2 is a possible D gene (6 bases). This CDR3 contains 13 residues. Trimming took 0 bases from V and 4 from J, leaving 9 bases between them. Germline loops: CDR1 DFQATT, CDR2 SNEGSKA (reference sequence). The CDR3 coding sequence is TGCAGTGCTAGAGATCCCGGGAGAGAGACCCAGTACTTC. Its protein is CSARDPGRETQYF.